The 15 T cell receptor beta chains reported below all come from one sample, sequenced in a study of control samples from healthy donors and cancer patients. Profiling relied on immunoSEQ multiplex PCR, and the TCRdb table lists in-frame clones only, not all of them. The sample comprises 95,000 to 100,000 clones, 85% to 90% of which are singletons, and under 10% rests with the top ten. Sequenced: blood. The receptors here all came from a man aged 30 to 39 in good health.

This clone was seen only a few times. The chain has TRBV27 and TRBJ2-7; possibly TRBD2 for D (6 bases). The germline gives CDR1 MNHEY, CDR2 SMNVEV (reference sequence). V was shortened by 3 bases and J by 0 bases, with 12 bases between the two germline ends. The CDR3 sequence is 15 residues long. CDR3 protein: CASSLVGRGSYEQYF. The CDR3 DNA reads TGTGCCAGCAGTTTGGTGGGGCGGGGCTCCTACGAGCAGTACTTC.

CDR3 sequence reads: CASSYRDRSSEQYF. Here the CDR3 DNA reads TGTGCCAGCAGTTACAGGGACAGGTCTTCCGAGCAGTACTTC. V usage is TRBV6-5 and J usage is TRBJ2-7; 8 bases match TRBD1. This CDR3 spans 14 amino acids. Germline V CDR1 and CDR2: MNHEY, SVGAGI. After removal of 2 bases from V and 6 bases from J, the junction contained 6 bases not matched to a gene.

The chain combines TRBV19 with TRBJ2-1; 14 positions match TRBD2. Germline V gene sequence: CDR1 LNHDA, CDR2 SQIVND (reference sequence). This CDR3 has 14 amino acids. The junction had 4 bases not matched to a gene; V was cut back by 5 bases and J by 10 bases. The CDR3 is CASSGTSGSHEQFF. In DNA, the CDR3 is TGTGCCAGTAGTGGGACTAGCGGGAGCCACGAGCAGTTCTTC.

The rearrangement uses TRBV28 and TRBJ1-6; D remains ambiguous. Germline V gene data show CDR1 as MDHEN and CDR2 as SYDVKM. V was trimmed by 6 bases and J by 3 bases, leaving 12 bases between them. This CDR3 has 15 amino acids. The CDR3 region has the DNA TGTGCCAGCAGGATGAGGGAACTCTATAATTCACCCCTCCACTTT. Translating it yields CASRMRELYNSPLHF. The complete variable domain, with remaining parts taken from reference TRBV28 and TRBJ1-6, reads DVKVTQSSRYLVKRTGEKVFLECVQDMDHENMFWYRQDPGLGLRLIYFSYDVKMKEKGDIPEGYSVSREKKERFSLILESASTNQTSMYLCASRMRELYNSPLHFGNGTRLTVT.

The V call is TRBV6-2 or TRBV6-3, the J call TRBJ1-5; D might be TRBD1 (6 bases). The CDR3 loop spans 18 amino acids. V lost 5 bases and J 3 bases, leaving 23 bases between the germline ends. The V gene's germline CDR1 is MNHEY and CDR2 SVGEGT. CDR3 sequence: CASSPYPSQGGTNQPQHF. DNA for the CDR3: TGTGCCAGCAGTCCATACCCTTCACAGGGAGGTACCAATCAGCCCCAGCATTTT.

CDR3 nucleotides: TGCGCCAGCAGCTTGGGTCGGACTAGCGGAAACCAAGAGACCCAGTACTTC. Encoded protein: CASSLGRTSGNQETQYF. The rearrangement links TRBV5-1 to TRBJ2-5, with 10 bases that match TRBD2. Trimming at V came to 0 bases and at J to 0 bases, leaving 5 bases not matched to a gene. Germline-derived CDR1 and CDR2 are SGHRS and YFSETQ. The CDR3 covers 17 residues.

The chain couples TRBV7-2 to TRBJ1-2, with D perhaps matching TRBD1 (5 bases). CDR1 SGHTA and CDR2 FQGNSA come from the germline V gene. This CDR3 has 12 amino acids. With 7 bases removed from V and 8 bases from J, the gap between germline ends came to 14 bases. The CDR3 sequence: CASKERQGGYTF. CDR3 sequence (DNA): TGTGCCAGCAAGGAGAGGCAGGGAGGCTACACCTTC.

This chain uses TRBV5-6 with TRBJ1-4; maybe TRBD1 (5 bases). Germline V CDR1 and CDR2: SGHDT, YYEEEE. The CDR3 spans 16 residues. The V and J ends lost 2 bases and 3 bases respectively, with 14 bases between them. CDR3 loop: CASSFRQGVPNEKLFF. DNA for the CDR3: TGTGCCAGCAGCTTCCGCCAGGGTGTTCCTAATGAAAAACTGTTTTTT. The complete variable domain, with remaining parts taken from reference TRBV5-6 and TRBJ1-4, reads DAGVTQSPTHLIKTRGQQVTLRCSPKSGHDTVSWYQQALGQGPQFIFQYYEEEERQRGNFPDRFSGHQFPNYSSELNVNALLLGDSALYLCASSFRQGVPNEKLFFGSGTQLSVL.

This sequence joins TRBV18 and TRBJ2-2; 10 positions match TRBD1. Germline CDR1 reads KGHSH; CDR2 reads LQKENI. The CDR3 is 14 residues long. With 5 bases clipped from V and 6 bases from J, the junction kept 3 bases outside the gene matches. The CDR3 DNA reads TGTGCCAGCTCAGCGGGACAGGGGCCCGGGGAGCTGTTTTTT. Protein product: CASSAGQGPGELFF.

The chain recombines TRBV19 with TRBJ1-1; perhaps TRBD1 as D (5 bases). The ends were cut back, 4 bases at V and 6 bases at J, with 12 bases in the middle. Germline-derived CDR1 and CDR2 are LNHDA and SQIVND (reference sequence). This CDR3 comprises 13 residues. CDR3 sequence: CASSKKGKPEAFF. CDR3 nucleotide sequence: TGTGCCAGTAGTAAAAAGGGGAAACCTGAAGCTTTCTTT.

The gene calls are TRBV28 and TRBJ2-7; the D is unclear. CDR1 and CDR2 from the germline V gene are MDHEN and SYDVKM. This CDR3 is built from 12 residues. V was pared by 3 bases and J by 4 bases, with 7 bases between. CDR3 region: CASSFGEYEQYF. Here the CDR3 DNA reads TGTGCCAGCAGTTTTGGGGAATACGAGCAGTACTTC.

The V and J genes are TRBV18 and TRBJ2-7, with 9 positions matching TRBD2. Germline V gene data show CDR1 as KGHSH and CDR2 as LQKENI. With V trimmed by 5 bases and J by 7 bases, 12 bases remained unmatched. The CDR3 loop spans 15 amino acids. CDR3 nucleotide sequence: TGTGCCAGCTCATCCCGAGTAGCGGGGGAGGGAGAGCAGTACTTC. Translating gives CASSSRVAGEGEQYF.

CDR3 residues: CAISGQGDNEQFF. CDR3 DNA: TGTGCCATATCAGGACAGGGGGACAATGAGCAGTTCTTC. The chain links TRBV10-3 to TRBJ2-1, with TRBD1 matching over 10 bases. V trimming: 9 bases; J trimming: 5 bases; junction bases outside the gene matches: 4. The CDR3 has 13 amino acids. Germline values: CDR1 ENHRY, CDR2 SYGVKD.

The chain employs TRBV6-2 or TRBV6-3 and TRBJ2-1; D may be TRBD1 (5 bases). This CDR3 comprises 15 residues. Germline CDR1 reads MNHEY; CDR2 reads SVGEGT. Trimming took off 5 bases at V and 7 bases at J, with 18 bases between the two ends. The DNA for the CDR3 is TGTGCCAGCAGTCGGCCGAGACAGACTCCTAATGAGCAGTTCTTC. As protein: CASSRPRQTPNEQFF.

The rearrangement joins TRBV7-9 to TRBJ2-2; tentatively, D is TRBD1 or TRBD2 (6 bases each). This CDR3 is built from 16 residues. CDR1 and CDR2 (germline): SEHNR, FQNEAQ (reference sequence). The V and J ends lost 7 bases and 6 bases respectively, with 21 bases between them. The CDR3 reads CASTTGGGGPPGELFF. Here the CDR3 DNA reads TGTGCCAGCACCACGGGCGGAGGGGGGCCCCCCGGGGAGCTGTTTTTT.